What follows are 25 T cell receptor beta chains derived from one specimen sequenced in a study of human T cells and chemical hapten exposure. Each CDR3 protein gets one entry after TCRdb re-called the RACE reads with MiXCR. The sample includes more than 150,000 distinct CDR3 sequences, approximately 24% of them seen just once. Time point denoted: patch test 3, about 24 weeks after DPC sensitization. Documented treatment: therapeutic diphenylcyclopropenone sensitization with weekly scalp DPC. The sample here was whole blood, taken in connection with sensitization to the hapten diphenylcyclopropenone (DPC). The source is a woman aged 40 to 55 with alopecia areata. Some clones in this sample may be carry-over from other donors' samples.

The CDR3 DNA reads as TGTGCCAGCAAGGAGGGGAGCAATCAGCCCCAGCATTTT. Its translation: CASKEGSNQPQHF. The chain joins TRBV6-2 or TRBV6-3 to TRBJ1-5, with D perhaps matching TRBD1 (5 bases). Per the germline V gene, CDR1 is MNHEY and CDR2 is SVGEGT. The CDR3 spans 13 residues. V lost 7 bases and J 1 base, leaving 8 bases between the germline ends.

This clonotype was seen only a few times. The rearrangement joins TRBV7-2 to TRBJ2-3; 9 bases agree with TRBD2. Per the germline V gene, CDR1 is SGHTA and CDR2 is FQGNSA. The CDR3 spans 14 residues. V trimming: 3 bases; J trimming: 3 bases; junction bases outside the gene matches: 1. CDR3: CASSFGLATDTQYF. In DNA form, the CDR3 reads TGTGCCAGCAGCTTCGGACTAGCGACAGATACGCAGTATTTT.

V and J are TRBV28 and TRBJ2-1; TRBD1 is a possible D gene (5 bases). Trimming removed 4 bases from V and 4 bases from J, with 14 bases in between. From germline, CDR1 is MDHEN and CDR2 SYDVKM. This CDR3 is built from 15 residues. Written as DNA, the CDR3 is TGTGCCAGCAGTTCCCCTAGGGGCAGATACAATGAGCAGTTCTTC. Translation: CASSSPRGRYNEQFF.

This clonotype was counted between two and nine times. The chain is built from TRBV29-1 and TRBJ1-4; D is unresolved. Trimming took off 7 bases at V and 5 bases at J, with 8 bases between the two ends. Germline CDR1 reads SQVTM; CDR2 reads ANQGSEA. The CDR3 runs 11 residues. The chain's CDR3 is CSGRKNEKLFF. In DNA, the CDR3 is TGCAGCGGCCGGAAAAATGAAAAACTGTTTTTT.

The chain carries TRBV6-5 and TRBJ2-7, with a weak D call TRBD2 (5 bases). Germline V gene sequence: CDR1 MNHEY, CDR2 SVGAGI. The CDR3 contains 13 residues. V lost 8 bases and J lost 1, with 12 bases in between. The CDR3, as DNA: TGTGCCAGCGTCCCCGGCGGGTCCTACGAGCAGTACTTC. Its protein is CASVPGGSYEQYF.

The CDR3 reads CASSMIGQGALNEQFF. In DNA, the CDR3 is TGTGCCAGCAGTATGATCGGACAGGGGGCTTTGAATGAGCAGTTCTTC. The J gene is TRBJ2-1, the V gene TRBV28; 11 positions agree with TRBD1. This CDR3 is built from 16 residues. Germline CDR1 MDHEN, CDR2 SYDVKM. V gave up 5 bases and J gave up 7 bases; unmatched junction bases: 10.

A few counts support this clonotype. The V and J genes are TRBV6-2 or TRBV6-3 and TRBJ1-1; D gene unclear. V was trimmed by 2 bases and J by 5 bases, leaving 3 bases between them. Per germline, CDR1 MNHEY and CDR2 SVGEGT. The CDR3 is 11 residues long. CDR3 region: CASSYRTEAFF. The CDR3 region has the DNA TGTGCCAGCAGTTACAGGACTGAAGCTTTCTTT.

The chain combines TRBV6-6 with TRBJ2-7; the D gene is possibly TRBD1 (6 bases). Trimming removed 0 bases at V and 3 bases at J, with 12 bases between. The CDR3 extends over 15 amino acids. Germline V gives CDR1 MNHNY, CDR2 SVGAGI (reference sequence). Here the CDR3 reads CASSYSPTGYYEQYF. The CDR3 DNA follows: TGTGCCAGCAGTTACTCGCCGACAGGATACTACGAGCAGTACTTC.

The CDR3 protein is CASSIGTYNEQFF. In DNA form, the CDR3 reads TGTGCCAGTAGTATAGGGACTTACAATGAGCAGTTCTTC. The rearrangement uses TRBV19 and TRBJ2-1, with D perhaps matching TRBD2 (5 bases). Germline V gene data show CDR1 as LNHDA and CDR2 as SQIVND (reference sequence). CDR3 size: 13 residues. V shed 1 base and J shed 4 bases, with 5 bases lying between them.

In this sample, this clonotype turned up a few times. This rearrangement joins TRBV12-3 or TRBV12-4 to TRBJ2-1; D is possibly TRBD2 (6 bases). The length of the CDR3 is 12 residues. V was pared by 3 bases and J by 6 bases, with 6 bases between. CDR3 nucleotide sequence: TGTGCCAGCAGTTTCGGGGGCAATGAGCAGTTCTTC. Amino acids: CASSFGGNEQFF.

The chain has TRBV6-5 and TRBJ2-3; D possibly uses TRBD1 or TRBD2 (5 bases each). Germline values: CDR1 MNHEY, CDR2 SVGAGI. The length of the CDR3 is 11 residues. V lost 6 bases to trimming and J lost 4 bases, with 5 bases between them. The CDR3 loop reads CASRGADTQYF. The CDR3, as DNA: TGTGCCAGCAGGGGGGCAGATACGCAGTATTTT.

This CDR3 reads CATSDFRGGLEETQYF. CDR3 sequence (DNA): TGTGCCACCAGTGATTTCCGCGGAGGGTTAGAAGAGACCCAGTACTTC. The V and J genes are TRBV24-1 and TRBJ2-5, with D perhaps TRBD2 (6 bases). V lost 1 base and J lost 3, with 14 bases in between. Germline values: CDR1 KGHDR, CDR2 SFDVKD. This CDR3 spans 16 amino acids.

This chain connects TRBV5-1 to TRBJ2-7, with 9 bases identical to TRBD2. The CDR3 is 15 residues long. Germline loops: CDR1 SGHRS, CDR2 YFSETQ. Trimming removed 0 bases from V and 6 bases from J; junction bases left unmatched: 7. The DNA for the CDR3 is TGCGCCAGCAGCTTGGTGGCTAGCGGGATCCCCGAGCAGTACTTC. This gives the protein CASSLVASGIPEQYF.

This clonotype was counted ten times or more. CDR3 nucleotides: TGTGCCAGCAGTGACTCGGACTTGAGGGGGGAGGGCCCCAATGAGCAGTTCTTC. This sequence encodes CASSDSDLRGEGPNEQFF. This sequence joins TRBV6-4 and TRBJ2-1, with a tentative D call TRBD2 (7 bases). Trimming left V 0 bases short and J 6 bases short, with 21 bases between. This CDR3 contains 18 residues. Germline V gene sequence: CDR1 MRHNA, CDR2 SNTAGT.

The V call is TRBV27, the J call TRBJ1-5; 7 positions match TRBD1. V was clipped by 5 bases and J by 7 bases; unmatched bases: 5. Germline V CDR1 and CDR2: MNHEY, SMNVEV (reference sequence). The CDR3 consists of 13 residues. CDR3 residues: CASSHRGEQPQHF. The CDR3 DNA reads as TGTGCCAGCAGTCACAGGGGAGAACAGCCCCAGCATTTT.

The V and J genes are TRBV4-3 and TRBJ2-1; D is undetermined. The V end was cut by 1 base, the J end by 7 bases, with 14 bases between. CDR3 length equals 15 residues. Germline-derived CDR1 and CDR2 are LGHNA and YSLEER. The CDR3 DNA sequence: TGCGCCAGCAGCCAAGTTTCTAATAGCTTGAATGAGCAGTTCTTC. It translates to CASSQVSNSLNEQFF.

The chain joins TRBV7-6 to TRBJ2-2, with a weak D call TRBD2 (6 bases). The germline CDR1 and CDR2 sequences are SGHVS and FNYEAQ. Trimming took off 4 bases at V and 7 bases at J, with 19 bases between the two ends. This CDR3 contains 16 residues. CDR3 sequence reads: CASSSYTAGLYGELFF. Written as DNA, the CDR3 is TGTGCCAGCAGCTCTTACACCGCGGGGCTGTACGGGGAGCTGTTTTTT.

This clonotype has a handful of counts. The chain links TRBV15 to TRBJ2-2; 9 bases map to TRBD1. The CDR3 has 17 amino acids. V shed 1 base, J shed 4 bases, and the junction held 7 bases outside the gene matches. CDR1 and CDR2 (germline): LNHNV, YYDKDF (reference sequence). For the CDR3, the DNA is TGTGCCACCAGCAGAGGTGGGACAGGGTTGGGCACCGGGGAGCTGTTTTTT. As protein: CATSRGGTGLGTGELFF.

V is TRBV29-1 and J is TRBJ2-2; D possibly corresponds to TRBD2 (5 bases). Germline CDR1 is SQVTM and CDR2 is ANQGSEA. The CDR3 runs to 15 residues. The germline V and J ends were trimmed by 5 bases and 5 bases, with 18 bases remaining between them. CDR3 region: CSVSFVERWTGELFF. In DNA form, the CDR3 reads TGCAGCGTTAGTTTTGTGGAGCGGTGGACCGGGGAGCTGTTTTTT.

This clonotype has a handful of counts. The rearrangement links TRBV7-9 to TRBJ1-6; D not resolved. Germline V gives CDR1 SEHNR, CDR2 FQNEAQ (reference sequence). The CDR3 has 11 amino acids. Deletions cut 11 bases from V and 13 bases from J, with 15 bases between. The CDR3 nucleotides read TGTGCCGTCGAAGAGGGCTATCCCCTCCACTTT. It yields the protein CAVEEGYPLHF.

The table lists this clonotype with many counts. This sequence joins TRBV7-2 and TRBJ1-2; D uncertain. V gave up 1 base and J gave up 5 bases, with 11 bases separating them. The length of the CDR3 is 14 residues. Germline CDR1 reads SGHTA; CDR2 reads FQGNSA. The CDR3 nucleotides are TGTGCCAGCAGCTTAGATCGCAATCAATATGGCTACACCTTC. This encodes CASSLDRNQYGYTF.

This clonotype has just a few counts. CDR3 in DNA: TGCAGCGTTAGCAAGGCGTCGGGTCCCAAAAACATTCAGTACTTC. It encodes CSVSKASGPKNIQYF. The chain combines TRBV29-1 with TRBJ2-4; D gene uncertain. In germline, CDR1 is SQVTM, CDR2 ANQGSEA. CDR3 length: 15 residues. V lost 5 bases, J lost 2 bases, and 16 bases lay in between.

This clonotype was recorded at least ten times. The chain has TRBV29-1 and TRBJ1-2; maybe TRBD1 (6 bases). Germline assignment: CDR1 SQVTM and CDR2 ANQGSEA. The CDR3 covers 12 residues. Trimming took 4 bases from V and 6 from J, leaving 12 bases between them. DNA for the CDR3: TGCAGCGTTGCCACGGGACACGATGGCTACACCTTC. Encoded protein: CSVATGHDGYTF.

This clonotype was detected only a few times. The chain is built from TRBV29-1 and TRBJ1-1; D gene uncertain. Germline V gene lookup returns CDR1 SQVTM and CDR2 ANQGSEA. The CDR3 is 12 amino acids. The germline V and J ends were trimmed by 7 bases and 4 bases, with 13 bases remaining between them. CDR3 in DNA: TGCAGCGCCCACCACTACGGCACTGAAGCTTTCTTT. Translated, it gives CSAHHYGTEAFF.

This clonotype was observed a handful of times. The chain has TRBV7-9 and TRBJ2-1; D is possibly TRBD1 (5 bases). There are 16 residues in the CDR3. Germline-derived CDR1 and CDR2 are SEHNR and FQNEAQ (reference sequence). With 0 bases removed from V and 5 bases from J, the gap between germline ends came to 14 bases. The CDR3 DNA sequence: TGTGCCAGCAGCTTAGCGGGCTGGACACGAGACAATGAGCAGTTCTTC. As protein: CASSLAGWTRDNEQFF.